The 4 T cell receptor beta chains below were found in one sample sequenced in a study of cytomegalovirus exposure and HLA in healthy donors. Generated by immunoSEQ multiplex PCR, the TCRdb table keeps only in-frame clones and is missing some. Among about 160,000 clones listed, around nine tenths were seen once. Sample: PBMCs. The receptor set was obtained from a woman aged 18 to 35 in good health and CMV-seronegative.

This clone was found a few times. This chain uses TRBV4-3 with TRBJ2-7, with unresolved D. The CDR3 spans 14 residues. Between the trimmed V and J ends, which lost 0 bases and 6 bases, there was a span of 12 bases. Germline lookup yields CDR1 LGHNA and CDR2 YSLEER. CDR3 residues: CASSQDWNAGEQYF. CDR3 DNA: TGCGCCAGCAGCCAAGATTGGAATGCAGGCGAGCAGTACTTC.

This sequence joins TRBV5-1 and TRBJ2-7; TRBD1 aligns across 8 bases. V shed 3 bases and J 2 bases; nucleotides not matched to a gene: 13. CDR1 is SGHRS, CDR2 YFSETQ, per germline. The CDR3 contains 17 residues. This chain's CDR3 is CASSSQPTGTGPYEQYF. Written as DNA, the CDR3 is TGCGCCAGCAGCTCCCAACCGACCGGGACAGGCCCCTACGAGCAGTACTTC.

This CDR3 reads CASSLAKGRGINEQFF. The CDR3 DNA reads TGTGCCAGCAGCTTGGCCAAGGGGCGGGGCATCAATGAGCAGTTCTTC. V and J are TRBV5-6 and TRBJ2-1, with D perhaps matching TRBD2 (6 bases). Germline CDR1 SGHDT, CDR2 YYEEEE. The CDR3 runs to 16 residues. V was pared by 0 bases and J by 6 bases, with 16 bases between. The full variable domain, rest sourced from reference TRBV5-6 and TRBJ2-1, is DAGVTQSPTHLIKTRGQQVTLRCSPKSGHDTVSWYQQALGQGPQFIFQYYEEEERQRGNFPDRFSGHQFPNYSSELNVNALLLGDSALYLCASSLAKGRGINEQFFGPGTRLTVL.

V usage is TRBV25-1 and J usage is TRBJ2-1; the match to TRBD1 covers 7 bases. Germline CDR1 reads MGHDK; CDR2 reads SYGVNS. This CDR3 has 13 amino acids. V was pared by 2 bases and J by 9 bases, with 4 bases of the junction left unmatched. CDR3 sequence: CASSEPNRGEQFF. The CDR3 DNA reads TGTGCCAGCAGTGAACCGAACAGGGGTGAGCAGTTCTTC.